Listed below are T cell receptor beta chains from one sample, sequenced in a study of blood T cell repertoires in COVID-19. The table came from immunoSEQ multiplex PCR; TCRdb's copy has only in-frame clones and leaves some out. The table lists around 250,000 clones, roughly 85% of them singletons. The material sequenced was PBMCs or T cells enriched from blood (not recorded which). These receptors were taken from a man aged 35 to 55 who had been exposed to COVID-19. CDR3s include the opening cysteine and the closing phenylalanine or tryptophan. Each record gives: D gene, V gene, J gene, clone size, CDR3 protein, CDR3 DNA. D genes are given only for firm matches. Not all rows give a size; the values are once, few, many and, for expanded clones, a class.

d_call: TRBD2
v_call: TRBV5-1
j_call: TRBJ2-1
clone_size: -
cdr3_aa: CASSLMREGPGNEQFF
cdr3_nt: TGCGCCAGCAGCTTGATGCGGGAGGGCCCGGGCAATGAGCAGTTCTTC

d_call: TRBD1
v_call: TRBV29-1
j_call: TRBJ1-4
clone_size: -
cdr3_aa: CSVRQGAEKLFF
cdr3_nt: TGCAGCGTTCGACAGGGGGCTGAAAAACTGTTTTTT

d_call: -
v_call: TRBV4-1
j_call: TRBJ2-7
clone_size: once
cdr3_aa: CASSPSGANEQYF
cdr3_nt: TGCGCCAGCAGCCCATCAGGGGCTAACGAGCAGTACTTC

d_call: -
v_call: TRBV4-1
j_call: TRBJ2-3
clone_size: -
cdr3_aa: CASSTPQQAGTDTQYF
cdr3_nt: TGCGCCAGCAGCACCCCACAGCAAGCCGGCACAGATACGCAGTATTTT

d_call: TRBD1
v_call: TRBV18
j_call: TRBJ2-5
clone_size: -
cdr3_aa: CASSAGQGAETQYF
cdr3_nt: TGTGCCAGCTCAGCCGGACAGGGGGCCGAGACCCAGTACTTC

d_call: -
v_call: TRBV12-3/TRBV12-4
j_call: TRBJ2-7
clone_size: -
cdr3_aa: CASSIREEQYF
cdr3_nt: TGTGCCAGCAGTATACGCGAGGAGCAGTACTTC

d_call: -
v_call: TRBV25-1
j_call: TRBJ1-1
clone_size: -
cdr3_aa: CASSESGYTGFGTEAFF
cdr3_nt: TGTGCCAGCAGTGAATCCGGGTACACAGGGTTCGGCACTGAAGCTTTCTTT

d_call: -
v_call: TRBV3-1/TRBV3-2
j_call: TRBJ1-3
clone_size: -
cdr3_aa: CASSQDGFRGAGNTIYF
cdr3_nt: TGTGCCAGCAGCCAAGACGGTTTTAGGGGTGCTGGAAACACCATATATTTT

d_call: -
v_call: TRBV5-6
j_call: TRBJ2-7
clone_size: -
cdr3_aa: CASSSYRVAYEQYF
cdr3_nt: TGTGCCAGCAGCAGTTACAGGGTGGCCTACGAGCAGTACTTC

d_call: -
v_call: TRBV5-1
j_call: TRBJ2-3
clone_size: -
cdr3_aa: CASSLVAVTDTQYF
cdr3_nt: TGCGCCAGCAGCTTGGTGGCTGTCACAGATACGCAGTATTTT

d_call: TRBD2
v_call: TRBV10-1
j_call: TRBJ2-5
clone_size: -
cdr3_aa: CASSGSSGLAETQYF
cdr3_nt: TGCGCCAGCTCGGGAAGTAGCGGGCTTGCGGAGACCCAGTACTTC

d_call: TRBD1
v_call: TRBV10-3
j_call: TRBJ2-3
clone_size: once
cdr3_aa: CAISDRQGATDTQYF
cdr3_nt: TGTGCCATCAGTGACCGACAGGGGGCTACAGATACGCAGTATTTT

d_call: -
v_call: TRBV7-9
j_call: TRBJ1-1
clone_size: -
cdr3_aa: CASSFLAGSNTEAFF
cdr3_nt: TGTGCCAGCAGCTTCCTCGCGGGGTCGAACACTGAAGCTTTCTTT

d_call: -
v_call: TRBV6-1
j_call: TRBJ1-2
clone_size: -
cdr3_aa: CASSAFDSTVRYGYTF
cdr3_nt: TGTGCCAGCAGTGCCTTTGACAGTACGGTTAGATATGGCTACACCTTC

d_call: -
v_call: TRBV27
j_call: TRBJ2-1
clone_size: once
cdr3_aa: CASSNRVYNEQFF
cdr3_nt: TGTGCCAGCAGTAACAGGGTTTACAATGAGCAGTTCTTC

d_call: TRBD1
v_call: TRBV5-4
j_call: TRBJ2-6
clone_size: -
cdr3_aa: CASSSTWDRKPSGANVLTF
cdr3_nt: TGTGCCAGCAGCTCAACCTGGGACAGAAAACCCTCTGGGGCCAACGTCCTGACTTTC

d_call: -
v_call: TRBV7-9
j_call: TRBJ2-1
clone_size: -
cdr3_aa: CASQEPTPVYEQFF
cdr3_nt: TGTGCCAGCCAAGAACCCACCCCGGTGTACGAGCAGTTCTTC

d_call: -
v_call: TRBV10-3
j_call: TRBJ2-5
clone_size: -
cdr3_aa: CAASGEETQYF
cdr3_nt: TGTGCCGCCTCGGGGGAAGAGACCCAGTACTTC

d_call: -
v_call: TRBV30
j_call: TRBJ2-3
clone_size: once
cdr3_aa: CAWSTPVPGTQYF
cdr3_nt: TGTGCCTGGAGTACGCCCGTGCCCGGTACGCAGTATTTT

d_call: -
v_call: TRBV9
j_call: TRBJ1-3
clone_size: -
cdr3_aa: CASSVDQQGNTIYF
cdr3_nt: TGTGCCAGCAGCGTAGACCAACAGGGAAACACCATATATTTT

d_call: TRBD2
v_call: TRBV11-3
j_call: TRBJ2-7
clone_size: few
cdr3_aa: CASSPGLAGESEQYF
cdr3_nt: TGTGCCAGCAGCCCCGGACTAGCGGGAGAGTCTGAGCAGTACTTC

d_call: -
v_call: TRBV5-4
j_call: TRBJ1-1
clone_size: once
cdr3_aa: CASSLDQWNTEAFF
cdr3_nt: TGTGCCAGCAGCTTGGATCAGTGGAACACTGAAGCTTTCTTT

d_call: -
v_call: TRBV5-1
j_call: TRBJ1-5
clone_size: few
cdr3_aa: CASSPTGKEPQHF
cdr3_nt: TGCGCCAGCAGCCCGACAGGTAAGGAGCCCCAGCATTTT

d_call: -
v_call: TRBV19
j_call: TRBJ2-5
clone_size: many
cdr3_aa: CASSPSGAQETQYF
cdr3_nt: TGTGCCAGTAGTCCGTCTGGGGCCCAAGAGACCCAGTACTTC

d_call: TRBD2
v_call: TRBV4-1
j_call: TRBJ2-3
clone_size: once
cdr3_aa: CASRGGGVTDTQYF
cdr3_nt: TGCGCCAGCAGAGGCGGGGGAGTCACAGATACGCAGTATTTT

d_call: -
v_call: TRBV7-3
j_call: TRBJ2-6
clone_size: few
cdr3_aa: CASSTGQPSGANVLTF
cdr3_nt: TGTGCCAGCAGCACAGGACAGCCCTCTGGGGCCAACGTCCTGACTTTC

d_call: -
v_call: TRBV7-9
j_call: TRBJ2-1
clone_size: -
cdr3_aa: CASSSRDLIGGEQFF
cdr3_nt: TGTGCCAGCAGCTCAAGGGACTTAATCGGGGGTGAGCAGTTCTTC

d_call: -
v_call: TRBV9
j_call: TRBJ2-5
clone_size: -
cdr3_aa: CASSVLPGETQYF
cdr3_nt: TGTGCCAGCAGCGTCCTTCCGGGAGAGACCCAGTACTTC

d_call: -
v_call: TRBV19
j_call: TRBJ2-1
clone_size: -
cdr3_aa: CASSIARAGAYNEQFF
cdr3_nt: TGTGCCAGTAGTATAGCTCGGGCAGGGGCCTACAATGAGCAGTTCTTC

d_call: -
v_call: TRBV5-5
j_call: TRBJ2-5
clone_size: few
cdr3_aa: CASSRYRTETQYF
cdr3_nt: TGTGCCAGCAGCCGCTACAGGACAGAGACCCAGTACTTC

d_call: -
v_call: TRBV11-2
j_call: TRBJ2-7
clone_size: -
cdr3_aa: CASSSGHTYEQYF
cdr3_nt: TGTGCCAGCAGCTCCGGACATACCTACGAGCAGTACTTC

d_call: TRBD2
v_call: TRBV2
j_call: TRBJ2-5
clone_size: -
cdr3_aa: CASRDTGLAGLQTQYF
cdr3_nt: TGTGCCAGCAGAGATACGGGACTAGCGGGACTACAGACCCAGTACTTC

d_call: TRBD1
v_call: TRBV24-1
j_call: TRBJ1-5
clone_size: once
cdr3_aa: CATSDGAGGLMSNQPQHF
cdr3_nt: TGTGCCACCAGTGATGGGGCAGGGGGCTTGATGAGCAATCAGCCCCAGCATTTT

d_call: TRBD2
v_call: TRBV7-9
j_call: TRBJ2-3
clone_size: -
cdr3_aa: CASRSREGPRDTQYF
cdr3_nt: TGTGCCAGCAGATCGCGGGAGGGCCCTCGGGATACGCAGTATTTT

d_call: TRBD1
v_call: TRBV11-3
j_call: TRBJ2-7
clone_size: -
cdr3_aa: CASRAGTGGTYEQYF
cdr3_nt: TGTGCCAGCAGAGCCGGGACAGGGGGCACCTACGAGCAGTACTTC

d_call: TRBD1
v_call: TRBV4-1
j_call: TRBJ1-1
clone_size: -
cdr3_aa: CASRTIPTGTGNTEAFF
cdr3_nt: TGCGCCAGCAGAACAATTCCCACCGGGACAGGGAATACTGAAGCTTTCTTT

d_call: TRBD1
v_call: TRBV19
j_call: TRBJ2-2
clone_size: -
cdr3_aa: CASSIDPLRRDRGPTGELFF
cdr3_nt: TGTGCCAGTAGTATAGACCCGCTCCGTCGGGACAGGGGCCCCACCGGGGAGCTGTTTTTT

d_call: -
v_call: TRBV7-3
j_call: TRBJ2-1
clone_size: -
cdr3_aa: CASTFHQEQFF
cdr3_nt: TGTGCCAGCACCTTCCACCAGGAGCAGTTCTTC

d_call: -
v_call: TRBV11-2
j_call: TRBJ1-2
clone_size: -
cdr3_aa: CASSLAGVDGYTF
cdr3_nt: TGTGCCAGCAGCTTAGCAGGTGTAGATGGCTACACCTTC

d_call: TRBD1
v_call: TRBV3-1/TRBV3-2
j_call: TRBJ2-7
clone_size: -
cdr3_aa: CASSTRQGHSYEQYF
cdr3_nt: TGTGCCAGCAGCACTAGACAGGGGCATTCCTACGAGCAGTACTTC

d_call: -
v_call: TRBV7-9
j_call: TRBJ1-2
clone_size: -
cdr3_aa: CASSLASGANYGYTF
cdr3_nt: TGTGCCAGCAGCTTAGCATCAGGGGCTAACTATGGCTACACCTTC

d_call: TRBD2
v_call: TRBV5-6
j_call: TRBJ2-7
clone_size: once
cdr3_aa: CASSRTSGRFYEQYF
cdr3_nt: TGTGCCAGCAGCCGGACTAGCGGACGTTTCTACGAGCAGTACTTC

d_call: TRBD1
v_call: TRBV30
j_call: TRBJ2-7
clone_size: -
cdr3_aa: CAWRDRGNEQYF
cdr3_nt: TGTGCCTGGAGGGACAGGGGAAACGAGCAGTACTTC